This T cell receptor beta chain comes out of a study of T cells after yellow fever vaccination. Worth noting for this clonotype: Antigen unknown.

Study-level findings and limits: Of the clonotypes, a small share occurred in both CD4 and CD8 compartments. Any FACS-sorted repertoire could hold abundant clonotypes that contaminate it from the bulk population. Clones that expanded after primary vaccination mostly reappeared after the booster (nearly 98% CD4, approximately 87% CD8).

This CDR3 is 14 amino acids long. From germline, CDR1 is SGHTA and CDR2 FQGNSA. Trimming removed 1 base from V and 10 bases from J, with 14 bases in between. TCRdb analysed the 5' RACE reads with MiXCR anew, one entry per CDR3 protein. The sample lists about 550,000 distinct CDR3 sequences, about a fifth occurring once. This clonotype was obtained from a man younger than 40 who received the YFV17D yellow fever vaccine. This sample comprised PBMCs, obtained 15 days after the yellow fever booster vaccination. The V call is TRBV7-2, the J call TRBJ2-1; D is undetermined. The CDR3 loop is CASSLGLVPSEQFF. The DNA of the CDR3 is TGTGCCAGCAGCTTAGGTCTGGTTCCAAGCGAGCAGTTCTTC.